The sequence of this T cell receptor (beta chain) was determined in a study of blood T cell repertoires in COVID-19. Sequenced by immunoSEQ multiplex PCR; TCRdb stores in-frame clones only, minus some. Seen here are 150,000 to 200,000 clones, almost 80% observed once, and the top ten hold about 18%. Germline CDR1 and CDR2: SQVTM and ANQGSEA. CDR3 length equals 14 residues. Trimming pared 4 bases from V and 3 bases from J, leaving 13 bases between. This sequence joins TRBV29-1 and TRBJ1-5, with D uncertain. The source is a man aged 55-75 years with active or convalescent COVID-19. Sequencing was done on a sample of peripheral blood. The CDR3 DNA is TGCAGCGTTGGGCCCGGCGGTTACAATCAGCCCCAGCATTTT. It translates to CSVGPGGYNQPQHF.